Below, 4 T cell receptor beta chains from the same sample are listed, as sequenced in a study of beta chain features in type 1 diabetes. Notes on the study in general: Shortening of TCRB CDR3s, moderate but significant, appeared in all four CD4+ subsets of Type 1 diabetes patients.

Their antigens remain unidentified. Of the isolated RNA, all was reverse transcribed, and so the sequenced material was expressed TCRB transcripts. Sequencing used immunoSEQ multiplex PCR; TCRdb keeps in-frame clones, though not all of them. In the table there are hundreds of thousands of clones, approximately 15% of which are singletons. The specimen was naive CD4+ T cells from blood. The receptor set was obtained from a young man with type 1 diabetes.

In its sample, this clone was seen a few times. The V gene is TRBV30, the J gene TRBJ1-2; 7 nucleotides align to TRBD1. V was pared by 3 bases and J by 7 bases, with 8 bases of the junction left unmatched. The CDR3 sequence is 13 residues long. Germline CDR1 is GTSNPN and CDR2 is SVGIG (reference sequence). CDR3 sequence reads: CAWRGAGGGGYTF. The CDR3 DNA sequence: TGTGCCTGGAGAGGGGCAGGGGGAGGTGGCTACACCTTC.

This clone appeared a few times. The CDR3 is CASSYGHLNTGELFF. CDR3 DNA sequence: TGTGCCAGCAGTTACGGGCACTTGAACACCGGGGAGCTGTTTTTT. The genes are TRBV6-6 and TRBJ2-2; D gene uncertain. V was pared by 2 bases and J by 1 base, with 8 bases between. CDR1 is MNHNY and CDR2 is SVGAGI in the germline V gene (reference sequence). The CDR3 runs to 15 residues.

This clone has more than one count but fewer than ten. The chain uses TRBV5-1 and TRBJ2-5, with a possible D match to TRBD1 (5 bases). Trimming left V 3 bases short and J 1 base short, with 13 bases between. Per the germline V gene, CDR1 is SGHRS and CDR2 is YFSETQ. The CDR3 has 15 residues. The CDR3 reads CASSSSSTAQETQYF. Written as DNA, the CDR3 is TGCGCCAGCAGCTCTTCCTCGACAGCCCAAGAGACCCAGTACTTC.

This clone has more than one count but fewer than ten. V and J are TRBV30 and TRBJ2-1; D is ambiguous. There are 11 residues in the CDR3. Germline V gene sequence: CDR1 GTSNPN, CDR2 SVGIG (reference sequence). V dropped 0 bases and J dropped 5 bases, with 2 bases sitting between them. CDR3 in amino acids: CAWSVNNEQFF. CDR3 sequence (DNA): TGTGCCTGGAGTGTCAACAATGAGCAGTTCTTC. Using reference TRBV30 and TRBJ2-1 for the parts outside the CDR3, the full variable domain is SQTIHQWPATLVQPVGSPLSLECTVEGTSNPNLYWYRQAAGRGLQLLFYSVGIGQISSEVPQNLSASRPQDRQFILSSKKLLLSDSGFYLCAWSVNNEQFFGPGTRLTVL.